This is a list of T cell receptor beta chains from one sample in a study of T cell repertoires in aging, cancer and after chemotherapy. MiXCR, run by TCRdb on the multiplex PCR reads, gives a single entry per CDR3 protein. This sample carries about 9,200 distinct CDR3 sequences, 34% of them seen once, and the ten largest clones take 3.5% to 4%. The sample consisted of blood. All receptors derive from a human donor in good health. The CDR3 runs from the conserved cysteine through the conserved F or W. A D gene is named only where the DNA matches it firmly. Clone size is not always given. Where it is, it says once, few, many or a class for expanded clones.

-	-	TRBV20-1	TRBJ1-2	TGCAGTGCTAGAGATACGGGGAAGGGGTATGGCTACACCTTC	CSARDTGKGYGYTF
-	few	TRBV19	TRBJ1-1	TGTGCCAGCAAACGGACGGGTTCCATGAACACTGAAGCTTTCTTT	CASKRTGSMNTEAFF
TRBD1	-	TRBV5-1	TRBJ2-1	TGCGCCAGCAGCTGGGACAGGGGAGAGAATGAGCAGTTCTTC	CASSWDRGENEQFF